These 8 T cell receptor beta chains originate from one sample sequenced in a study of shared T cell receptors in the human thymus. The table came from immunoSEQ multiplex PCR; TCRdb's copy has only in-frame clones and leaves some out. The sample lists 500,000 to 850,000 clones, approximately 87% occurring once. Another study also made use of these data, one on human thymus T cells.

The specimen sequenced was thymocytes. All receptors come from a boy under two years old with a congenital heart defect.

The chain recombines TRBV4-3 with TRBJ2-7; TRBD2 might be the D (7 bases). Germline values: CDR1 LGHNA, CDR2 YSLEER. This CDR3 comprises 15 residues. The V end was cut by 0 bases, the J end by 4 bases, with 13 bases between. CDR3 nucleotides: TGCGCCAGCAGCCAAGATTTCGGGGGGCGATACGAGCAGTACTTC. Translating gives CASSQDFGGRYEQYF.

The chain links TRBV7-2 to TRBJ2-4; 8 nucleotides align to TRBD2. Per germline, CDR1 SGHTA and CDR2 FQGNSA. The CDR3 loop spans 14 amino acids. V dropped 5 bases and J dropped 7; count of bases not matched to a gene: 7. The chain's CDR3 is CASSRLPGGNIQYF. DNA for the CDR3: TGTGCCAGCAGCAGGCTACCGGGAGGGAACATTCAGTACTTC.

J is TRBJ1-1 and V is TRBV10-3; 9 bases fit TRBD1. V trimming: 6 bases; J trimming: 1 base; junction bases outside the gene matches: 9. The CDR3 extends over 16 amino acids. Germline V CDR1 and CDR2: ENHRY, SYGVKD. CDR3: CAIRDRGPMGNTEAFF. The CDR3 DNA is TGTGCCATCAGGGACAGGGGACCCATGGGGAACACTGAAGCTTTCTTT.

This rearrangement joins TRBV4-3 to TRBJ1-5, with 7 bases fitting TRBD1. V trimming: 2 bases; J trimming: 0 bases; junction bases outside the gene matches: 10. Per germline, CDR1 LGHNA and CDR2 YSLEER. CDR3 length: 18 residues. CDR3 nucleotides: TGCGCCAGCAGCCAAAACCTCCGGGACAGCGATAGCAATCAGCCCCAGCATTTT. Translated: CASSQNLRDSDSNQPQHF.

The chain uses TRBV4-1 and TRBJ2-7; 10 bases match TRBD1. There are 15 residues in the CDR3. Germline V gene sequence: CDR1 MGHRA, CDR2 YSYEKL. Trimming cost V 4 bases and J 0 bases; bases outside gene matches: 3. The CDR3: CASSPDRGNSYEQYF. The CDR3, as DNA: TGCGCCAGCAGCCCGGACAGGGGGAACTCCTACGAGCAGTACTTC.

The chain recombines TRBV7-9 with TRBJ2-6, with no clear D. Per germline, CDR1 SEHNR and CDR2 FQNEAQ (reference sequence). The CDR3 has 17 residues. V was clipped by 4 bases and J by 0 bases, with 13 bases between them. CDR3 loop: CASSYESVGSGANVLTF. Written as DNA, the CDR3 is TGTGCCAGCAGCTACGAGTCCGTCGGCTCTGGGGCCAACGTCCTGACTTTC. Together with reference TRBV7-9 and TRBJ2-6, the CDR3 gives the full variable domain: DTGVSQNPRHKITKRGQNVTFRCDPISEHNRLYWYRQTLGQGPEFLTYFQNEAQLEKSRLLSDRFSAERPKGSFSTLEIQRTEQGDSAMYLCASSYESVGSGANVLTFGAGSRLTVL.

The V call is TRBV27, the J call TRBJ1-2; D might be TRBD1 (5 bases). CDR1 and CDR2 from the germline V gene are MNHEY and SMNVEV (reference sequence). CDR3 size: 15 residues. Trimming stripped 5 bases from V and 7 bases from J, with 20 bases between. CDR3 protein: CASSRQGIEPPGYTF. CDR3 DNA sequence: TGTGCCAGCAGTCGGCAGGGTATAGAACCCCCTGGCTACACCTTC.

The V gene is TRBV4-3, the J gene TRBJ2-4; D possibly corresponds to TRBD1 (7 bases). Germline CDR1 and CDR2: LGHNA and YSLEER. This CDR3 spans 17 amino acids. V lost 3 bases, J lost 2 bases, and 17 bases lay in between. CDR3 protein: CASSHDRRGATKNIQYF. CDR3 DNA sequence: TGCGCCAGCAGCCACGACCGCAGGGGGGCTACCAAAAACATTCAGTACTTC.